This TCR beta chain was sequenced during a study of OX40 agonist ivuxolimab in advanced cancers. The wider study: Patients received ivuxolimab, an intravenous treatment, every 2 weeks at 0.01 to 10 mg/kg.

Notes on the study in general: Clones of CD4+ and CD8+ blood T cells grew by week 6 at doses of 0.1 to 3.0 mg/kg.

Patients with a history of autoimmune disease or on systemic immunosuppression were excluded. Blood sampling was done at baseline, cycle 4 day 1, and cycle 7 day 1. The table came from immunoSEQ multiplex PCR; TCRdb's copy has only in-frame clones and leaves some out. There are 65,000 to 85,000 clones in the sample; 85% occur only once, and approximately 2% lies in the top ten. This clone showed up just a few times. Its target is unknown. The trim removed 2 bases at V and 0 bases at J, leaving 8 bases unmatched. The V gene's germline CDR1 is SGHRS and CDR2 YFSETQ. The CDR3 covers 18 residues. The chain has TRBV5-1 and TRBJ2-2; 9 bases agree with TRBD2. Sample: CD4+ or CD8+ T cells sorted from blood, taken in a trial of the OX40 agonist ivuxolimab. The TCR originated in an adult with an advanced solid tumor such as melanoma, head and neck, liver or kidney cancer. The CDR3 coding sequence is TGCGCCAGCAGCTTATTAGCGGGAGAACCCGCGAACACCGGGGAGCTGTTTTTT. It encodes CASSLLAGEPANTGELFF.